This T cell receptor (beta chain) was recorded in a study of technical replicates of blood from a handful of donors. Only in-frame clones appear in the TCRdb table, and some are missing; sequencing was by immunoSEQ multiplex PCR. The sample contains roughly 60,000 clones, 92% of which appear only once. Germline assignment: CDR1 SNHLY and CDR2 FYNNEI. Trimming took off 3 bases at V and 0 bases at J, with 15 bases between the two ends. The CDR3 sequence is 17 residues long. The clonotype originates from a human donor in good health. Some clones in this sample may be carry-over from other donors' samples. The sequenced material came from PBMCs. V gene TRBV2 combines with J gene TRBJ1-5; D may be TRBD1 (6 bases). The DNA of the CDR3 is TGTGCCAGCAGTGAGGAACAGGGACGCATTAGCAATCAGCCCCAGCATTTT. It codes for CASSEEQGRISNQPQHF.